Shown below are 16 T cell receptor beta chains from a single sample sequenced in a study of blood T cell repertoires in COVID-19. Clones were sequenced by immunoSEQ multiplex PCR, and TCRdb holds only the in-frame ones, with some missing. Counted here are over 300,000 clones, roughly 85% occurring once; the ten biggest clones make up more than 2%. Sequences were obtained from PBMCs or T cells enriched from blood (not recorded which). The receptors originated from a young man who had recovered from COVID-19.

V and J are TRBV30 and TRBJ2-2, with D possibly matching TRBD2 (5 bases). Trimming cost V 5 bases and J 3 bases, with 13 bases left between them. The CDR3 has 14 amino acids. Germline loops: CDR1 GTSNPN, CDR2 SVGIG (reference sequence). CDR3 sequence (DNA): TGTGCCTGGGACCGGGGTTCTGACACCGGGGAGCTGTTTTTT. This encodes CAWDRGSDTGELFF.

The rearrangement links TRBV23-1 to TRBJ1-4; TRBD1 agrees at 7 bases. TRBV23-1 is reported as an ORF; its role is uncertain. This CDR3 has 18 amino acids. V lost 4 bases, J lost 0 bases, and 11 bases stayed unmatched. Here the CDR3 reads CASSPDRRRLATNEKLFF. The CDR3 nucleotides are TGCGCCAGCAGTCCGGACAGGCGTCGCCTTGCAACTAATGAAAAACTGTTTTTT.

The chain combines TRBV27 with TRBJ2-6; TRBD1 might be the D (6 bases). The CDR3 runs 17 residues. The germline V gene has CDR1 MNHEY and CDR2 SMNVEV (reference sequence). Deletions cut 8 bases from V and 4 bases from J, with 21 bases between. In nucleotides, the CDR3 is TGTGCCAGCTCACAGGGTAACGCGTATGGCGGGGCCAACGTCCTGACTTTC. This encodes CASSQGNAYGGANVLTF.

The chain links TRBV19 to TRBJ1-2, with 8 bases lining up with TRBD1. J was trimmed by 7 bases and V by 8 bases; bases with no gene match: 12. The CDR3 length is 14 residues. The germline CDR1 and CDR2 sequences are LNHDA and SQIVND (reference sequence). This chain's CDR3 is CASFKAGGASGYTF. The CDR3 nucleotides are TGTGCCAGTTTCAAGGCAGGGGGCGCGAGTGGCTACACCTTC.

This chain connects TRBV7-2 to TRBJ2-7; 10 bases are a match to TRBD2. This CDR3 has 15 amino acids. Germline V gives CDR1 SGHTA, CDR2 FQGNSA. The J segment lost 5 bases and the V segment lost 1 base, leaving 5 bases of the junction unmatched. The CDR3 here is CASSLGGTSVHEQYF. CDR3 coding DNA: TGTGCCAGCAGCTTAGGGGGGACTAGCGTCCACGAGCAGTACTTC.

This rearrangement joins TRBV18 to TRBJ1-1; TRBD1 might be the D (6 bases). There are 13 residues in the CDR3. V shed 6 bases and J shed 11 bases, with 19 bases lying between them. Germline values: CDR1 KGHSH, CDR2 LQKENI. CDR3 loop: CASSPPGDGSAFF. CDR3 sequence (DNA): TGTGCCAGCTCCCCCCCAGGGGATGGCTCGGCTTTCTTT.

A few counts support this clone. This chain links TRBV19 with TRBJ2-2, with TRBD2 matching 7 bases. This CDR3 comprises 19 residues. Trimming removed 3 bases from V and 0 bases from J; junction bases left unmatched: 13. The germline gives CDR1 LNHDA, CDR2 SQIVND (reference sequence). The CDR3 reads CASSMGTTSRDSNTGELFF. The DNA for the CDR3 is TGTGCCAGTAGTATGGGGACTACCTCAAGGGATTCGAACACCGGGGAGCTGTTTTTT.

This clone came up a few times. The J gene is TRBJ1-6, the V gene TRBV11-2; no reliable D call. This CDR3 contains 17 residues. Germline V CDR1 and CDR2: SGHAT, FQNNGV. V shed 5 bases and J shed 5 bases, with 19 bases lying between them. CDR3 amino acids: CASSLTGIYGHNSPLHF. CDR3 nucleotides: TGTGCCAGCAGCCTAACGGGAATCTACGGCCATAATTCACCCCTCCACTTT.

J is TRBJ2-1 and V is TRBV5-1; 12 nucleotides match TRBD2. Unmatched junction bases numbered 12, after V lost 0 bases and J lost 14 bases. Looked up from germline, CDR1 is SGHRS and CDR2 is YFSETQ. The CDR3 contains 16 residues. The CDR3 region is CASSLGSHLAGGPEFF. The CDR3 nucleotides read TGCGCCAGCAGCTTGGGCAGTCATCTAGCGGGGGGGCCAGAGTTCTTC.

The rearrangement links TRBV6-4 to TRBJ1-1, with D uncertain. V was cut by 4 bases and J by 2 bases, with 8 bases left in between. CDR3 size: 13 residues. Looked up from germline, CDR1 is MRHNA and CDR2 is SNTAGT. The CDR3: CASSARSNTEAFF. The CDR3 DNA is TGTGCCAGCAGTGCGCGATCCAACACTGAAGCTTTCTTT.

The rearrangement joins TRBV19 to TRBJ1-3; TRBD1 matches at 7 bases. V lost 5 bases and J lost 4; bases outside the gene matches: 5. CDR1 is LNHDA and CDR2 is SQIVND in the germline V gene (reference sequence). This CDR3 is built from 14 residues. The CDR3 DNA reads as TGTGCCAGTAGTGTGGGGACAGACGGAAACACCATATATTTT. Its translation: CASSVGTDGNTIYF.

The genes are TRBV5-5 and TRBJ1-2; TRBD1 is a possible D gene (6 bases). Germline assignment: CDR1 SGHKS and CDR2 YYEKEE (reference sequence). This CDR3 region has 15 residues. V shed 4 bases and J shed 2 bases, with 15 bases lying between them. CDR3 in DNA: TGTGCCAGCAGCCTAACGGACAGTTTCAACTATGGCTACACCTTC. Translation gives CASSLTDSFNYGYTF.

J is TRBJ1-2 and V is TRBV12-3 or TRBV12-4; TRBD1 is a possible D gene (6 bases). This CDR3 region has 13 residues. V was trimmed by 3 bases and J by 7 bases, leaving 12 bases between them. CDR3 bases: TGTGCCAGCAGTTTCAGCCAGGGGACTGGCTACACCTTC. Its protein is CASSFSQGTGYTF.

This chain uses TRBV5-1 with TRBJ1-3, with 8 bases that match TRBD1. Germline CDR1 reads SGHRS; CDR2 reads YFSETQ. The CDR3 consists of 16 residues. V trimming: 4 bases; J trimming: 4 bases; junction bases outside the gene matches: 10. CDR3 coding DNA: TGCGCCAGCAGCAGGAACCAGGGGGCGTCAGGAAACACCATATATTTT. Encoded protein: CASSRNQGASGNTIYF.

The gene calls are TRBV12-3 or TRBV12-4 and TRBJ1-1; 9 nucleotides align to TRBD1. Trimming at V came to 6 bases and at J to 10 bases, leaving 9 bases not matched to a gene. This CDR3 has 13 amino acids. CDR3 residues: CASSEVQGARAFF. The CDR3, as DNA: TGTGCCAGCAGCGAGGTACAGGGGGCTAGAGCTTTCTTT.

The V gene is TRBV23-1, the J gene TRBJ1-1, with D tentatively TRBD1 (6 bases). TRBV23-1 is treated as an ORF (open reading frame) with a function not yet certain. V was shortened by 1 base and J by 2 bases, with 14 bases between the two germline ends. This CDR3 contains 16 residues. The CDR3 coding sequence is TGCGCCAGCAGTCAATGCCAGGGACAAGAAAACACTGAAGCTTTCTTT. It codes for CASSQCQGQENTEAFF.